This is a list of T cell receptor beta chains from one sample in a study of cytomegalovirus exposure and HLA in healthy donors. Using immunoSEQ multiplex PCR, the repertoire was profiled, and TCRdb retains in-frame clones only, with some absent. Of 180,000 or so clones listed, 77% are singletons. Sequences were obtained from PBMCs. The receptors originated from a man between 18 and 29 years old in good health and CMV-seronegative. CDR3s include the opening cysteine and the closing phenylalanine or tryptophan. The order of the fields is J gene, clone size, D gene, V gene, CDR3 length, CDR3 protein, CDR3 DNA. The D gene is left open where the match is weak. For some rows the clone size is stated as once, few or many, or as a class when expanded; others skip it.

TRBJ1-2,.,.,TRBV7-3,16,CASSRRAGEAYYGYTF,TGTGCCAGCAGTCGACGGGCGGGGGAGGCCTACTATGGCTACACCTTC
TRBJ2-7,.,.,TRBV4-2,15,CASSQDASETYEQYF,TGTGCCAGCAGCCAAGACGCCAGCGAAACCTACGAGCAGTACTTC
TRBJ2-5,.,TRBD1,TRBV7-2,16,CASSLELPLQGETQYF,TGTGCCAGCAGCTTAGAACTGCCTCTACAGGGGGAGACCCAGTACTTC
TRBJ2-1,.,TRBD2,TRBV15,15,CATSILAGIYNEQFF,TGTGCCACCAGTATTCTAGCGGGGATTTACAATGAGCAGTTCTTC
TRBJ2-7,.,TRBD2,TRBV4-3,14,CASSSRAGPYEQYF,TGCGCCAGCAGCTCGCGAGCGGGACCCTACGAGCAGTACTTC
TRBJ1-6,.,TRBD1,TRBV2,15,CASSGVRQGRGPLHF,TGTGCCAGCAGTGGCGTCAGACAGGGGAGGGGGCCCCTCCACTTT
TRBJ2-3,.,TRBD1,TRBV6-5,15,CASSPQGALTDTQYF,TGTGCCAGCAGCCCACAGGGGGCGTTGACAGATACGCAGTATTTT
TRBJ1-6,once,.,TRBV6-5,15,CASKMGSSYNSPLHF,TGTGCCAGCAAAATGGGGAGCTCCTATAATTCACCCCTCCACTTT
TRBJ2-7,once,TRBD2,TRBV15,15,CATSRDRLAAYEQYF,TGTGCCACCAGCAGAGATAGGCTAGCGGCGTACGAGCAGTACTTC
TRBJ2-7,.,.,TRBV6-5,15,CASSYSQPSSYEQYF,TGTGCCAGCAGTTACTCACAGCCGAGCTCCTACGAGCAGTACTTC
TRBJ2-2,.,.,TRBV19,16,CASSMREALNTGELFF,TGTGCCAGTAGTATGCGGGAAGCCCTGAACACCGGGGAGCTGTTTTTT
TRBJ2-2,.,.,TRBV7-9,16,CASSLDYFGNTGELFF,TGTGCCAGCAGCTTAGATTACTTCGGGAACACCGGGGAGCTGTTTTTT
TRBJ1-1,once,TRBD1,TRBV19,14,CASRWTGSNTEAFF,TGTGCCAGTAGGTGGACAGGGTCGAACACTGAAGCTTTCTTT
TRBJ2-5,.,.,TRBV30,13,CAWSESGSSTQYF,TGTGCCTGGAGTGAGTCAGGGTCTTCAACCCAGTACTTC
TRBJ2-3,.,TRBD1,TRBV9,17,CASSASSSGQGFDTQYF,TGTGCCAGCAGCGCTAGTAGCTCGGGACAGGGGTTCGATACGCAGTATTTT
TRBJ1-5,.,.,TRBV6-1,15,CASSEGGISNQPQHF,TGTGCCAGCAGTGAAGGCGGAATTAGCAATCAGCCCCAGCATTTT
TRBJ2-5,once,TRBD2,TRBV18,13,CASSSGLAETQYF,TGTGCCAGCTCATCGGGACTAGCGGAGACCCAGTACTTC
TRBJ2-7,few,TRBD2,TRBV6-6,14,CASTTSGMPYEQYF,TGTGCCAGCACGACTAGCGGGATGCCCTACGAGCAGTACTTC
TRBJ2-7,.,TRBD1,TRBV13,15,CASSLTGTGAYEQYF,TGTGCCAGCAGCTTAACCGGGACAGGGGCCTACGAGCAGTACTTC
TRBJ2-3,.,TRBD1,TRBV6-6,15,CASNPTGVLPDTQYF,TGTGCCAGCAACCCGACAGGGGTCCTTCCAGATACGCAGTATTTT
TRBJ1-1,.,.,TRBV7-9,14,CASREGQSNTEAFF,TGTGCCAGCAGGGAAGGACAGTCGAACACTGAAGCTTTCTTT
TRBJ2-2,.,.,TRBV5-5,14,CASSLSRETGELFF,TGTGCCAGCAGCTTAAGTAGGGAGACCGGGGAGCTGTTTTTT
TRBJ2-7,.,TRBD1,TRBV6-5,15,CASSPGTGTWSEQYF,TGTGCCAGCAGCCCCGGGACAGGGACTTGGAGCGAGCAGTACTTC
TRBJ1-2,.,TRBD1,TRBV19,16,CASSPRRTGIRNGYTF,TGTGCCAGTAGTCCGCGGAGGACAGGGATTAGGAATGGCTACACCTTC
TRBJ2-3,.,.,TRBV18,12,CASSPSSDTQYF,TGTGCCAGCTCACCATCTTCCGATACGCAGTATTTT
TRBJ2-5,.,.,TRBV29-1,13,CSRGLPLGETQYF,TGCAGCCGGGGACTGCCGTTGGGAGAGACCCAGTACTTC
TRBJ2-5,.,.,TRBV7-2,14,CASSTDSSEETQYF,TGTGCCAGCAGCACCGACAGCTCAGAAGAGACCCAGTACTTC
TRBJ1-2,once,.,TRBV5-1,14,CASSLEAENYGYTF,TGCGCCAGCAGCTTGGAGGCGGAGAACTATGGCTACACCTTC
TRBJ1-5,.,TRBD1,TRBV11-2,13,CASSLDRGQPQHF,TGTGCCAGCAGCTTGGACAGGGGTCAGCCCCAGCATTTT
TRBJ1-2,.,.,TRBV4-2,15,CASSQGGTRGAGYTF,TGTGCCAGCAGCCAAGGAGGAACCCGGGGGGCCGGCTACACCTTC